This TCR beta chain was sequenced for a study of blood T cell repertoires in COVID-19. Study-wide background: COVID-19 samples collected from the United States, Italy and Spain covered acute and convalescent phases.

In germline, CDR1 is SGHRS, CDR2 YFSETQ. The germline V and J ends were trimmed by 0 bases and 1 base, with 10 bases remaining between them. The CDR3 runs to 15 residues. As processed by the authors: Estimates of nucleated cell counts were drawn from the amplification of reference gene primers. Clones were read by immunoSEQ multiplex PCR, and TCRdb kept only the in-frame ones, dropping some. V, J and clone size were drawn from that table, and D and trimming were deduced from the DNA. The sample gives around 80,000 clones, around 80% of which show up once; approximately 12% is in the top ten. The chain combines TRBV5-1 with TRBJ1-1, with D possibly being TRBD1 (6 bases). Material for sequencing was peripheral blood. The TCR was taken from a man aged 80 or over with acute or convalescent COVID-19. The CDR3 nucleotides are TGCGCCAGCAGCTTGGTCGAGACAGGGAACACTGAAGCTTTCTTT. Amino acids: CASSLVETGNTEAFF.